Shown below are 25 T cell receptor beta chains from a single sample sequenced in a study of blood T cell repertoires in COVID-19 (dated by TCRdb to the early 2020s). The library was generated by the immunoSEQ multiplex PCR assay. Imported from immuneACCESS, the table was reduced by TCRdb to in-frame sequences with V and J called. These copies leave out some clones; in studies compared against another copy, an unresolved V gene accounts for under half, and the cause of the remainder is not known. For this sample there are tens of thousands of clones; over 75% appear just once. The ten largest clonotypes hold approximately 12% of the sample. Sequencing was carried out using peripheral blood. The receptors derive from a man aged 80 or over with acute or convalescent COVID-19.

The gene calls are TRBV6-1 and TRBJ2-7; tentative D call: TRBD2 (5 bases). V was clipped by 2 bases and J by 6 bases, with 8 bases between them. CDR1 is MNHNS and CDR2 is SASEGT in the germline V gene. There are 12 residues in the CDR3. The CDR3 loop reads CASSEMRAEQYF. CDR3 sequence (DNA): TGTGCCAGCAGTGAAATGAGGGCCGAGCAGTACTTC.

V is TRBV5-1 and J is TRBJ2-7; 10 bases are a match to TRBD1. CDR1 and CDR2 (germline): SGHRS, YFSETQ. V was clipped by 3 bases and J by 5 bases; unmatched bases: 8. The CDR3 is 15 amino acids. In nucleotides, the CDR3 is TGCGCCAGCAGCTCACGGAGGGGGACAGGGGACGAGCAGTACTTC. As protein: CASSSRRGTGDEQYF. The variable domain in full, with the rest retrieved from reference TRBV5-1 and TRBJ2-7, is KAGVTQTPRYLIKTRGQQVTLSCSPISGHRSVSWYQQTPGQGLQFLFEYFSETQRNKGNFPGRFSGRQFSNSRSEMNVSTLELGDSALYLCASSSRRGTGDEQYFGPGTRLTVT.

The chain carries TRBV29-1 and TRBJ2-1, with D unclear. With 5 bases removed from V and 4 bases from J, the gap between germline ends came to 6 bases. The germline CDR1 and CDR2 sequences are SQVTM and ANQGSEA. CDR3 length equals 11 residues. DNA for the CDR3: TGCAGCGTTAAGCAATACAATGAGCAGTTCTTC. It yields the protein CSVKQYNEQFF.

The V and J genes are TRBV5-1 and TRBJ2-1; 8 bases match TRBD1. The germline CDR1 and CDR2 sequences are SGHRS and YFSETQ. CDR3 length equals 17 residues. J was trimmed by 4 bases and V by 3 bases; bases with no gene match: 12. The CDR3 DNA reads as TGCGCCAGCAGCTCGGTACCCAACAGGGGGTATTACAATGAGCAGTTCTTC. The encoded protein is CASSSVPNRGYYNEQFF.

The rearrangement joins TRBV7-2 to TRBJ1-2; 7 nucleotides line up with TRBD1. The junction had 6 bases not matched to a gene; V was cut back by 0 bases and J by 8 bases. The CDR3 is made up of 14 amino acids. Germline V lookup: CDR1 SGHTA, CDR2 FQGNSA. CDR3 loop: CASSLANRGYGYTF. CDR3 nucleotides: TGTGCCAGCAGCTTAGCGAACAGGGGATACGGCTACACCTTC.

The rearrangement links TRBV11-2 to TRBJ1-6; possibly TRBD1 for D (5 bases). Looked up from germline, CDR1 is SGHAT and CDR2 is FQNNGV. CDR3 length: 15 amino acids. V lost 5 bases and J lost 1, with 9 bases in between. CDR3 DNA sequence: TGTGCCAGCAGCCCAGGGTTTTCCTATAATTCACCCCTCCACTTT. Its protein product is CASSPGFSYNSPLHF. Based on the CDR3 plus reference TRBV11-2 and TRBJ1-6, the full variable domain is EAGVAQSPRYKIIEKRQSVAFWCNPISGHATLYWYQQILGQGPKLLIQFQNNGVVDDSQLPKDRFSAERLKGVDSTLKIQPAKLEDSAVYLCASSPGFSYNSPLHFGNGTRLTVT.

The chain joins TRBV18 to TRBJ1-1; no clear D. The CDR3 contains 13 residues. Germline CDR1 KGHSH, CDR2 LQKENI. Trimming stripped 2 bases from V and 5 bases from J, with 9 bases between. The chain's CDR3 is CASSPVRETEAFF. The CDR3 coding sequence is TGTGCCAGCTCACCAGTGAGGGAGACTGAAGCTTTCTTT.

In DNA, the CDR3 is TGTGCCAGCAGCAAAGCTGATTCGGGAAGTAATGAAAAACTGTTTTTT. This translates into CASSKADSGSNEKLFF. This chain links TRBV21-1 with TRBJ1-4. TRBV21-1 is deemed a pseudogene. This CDR3 has 16 amino acids.

The chain couples TRBV4-1 to TRBJ1-2; D is ambiguous. In germline, CDR1 is MGHRA, CDR2 YSYEKL. V was shortened by 2 bases and J by 3 bases, with 7 bases between the two germline ends. The CDR3 consists of 13 residues. The DNA of the CDR3 is TGCGCCAGCAGCCAACAGGCCCACTATGGCTACACCTTC. Translated, it gives CASSQQAHYGYTF.

V and J are TRBV3-1 (or the pseudogene TRBV3-2) and TRBJ2-7, with a tentative D call TRBD2 (6 bases). Germline V gene data show CDR1 as LGHDT and CDR2 as YNNKEL (reference sequence). Trimming removed 4 bases at V and 4 bases at J, with 8 bases between. The CDR3 is made up of 12 amino acids. For the CDR3, the DNA is TGTGCCAGCAGCCTAGCGGAATACGAGCAGTACTTC. This sequence encodes CASSLAEYEQYF.

This chain joins TRBV6-4 and TRBJ2-1, with TRBD2 identical over 12 bases. The CDR3 consists of 16 residues. V shed 3 bases, J shed 9 bases, and the junction held 9 bases outside the gene matches. In germline, CDR1 is MRHNA, CDR2 SNTAGT. CDR3 sequence reads: CASSEPWTSGEIEQFF. In DNA form, the CDR3 reads TGTGCCAGCAGTGAACCCTGGACTAGCGGGGAAATTGAGCAGTTCTTC.

The rearrangement uses TRBV5-1 and TRBJ1-2, with D perhaps TRBD1 (6 bases). Germline V CDR1 and CDR2: SGHRS, YFSETQ. The CDR3 has 14 amino acids. Deletions cut 3 bases from V and 3 bases from J, with 12 bases between. The CDR3 DNA reads TGCGCCAGCAGCTCCCGGGGGGCTGACTATGGCTACACCTTC. Protein: CASSSRGADYGYTF.

The CDR3 DNA reads as TGTGCCAGCAGCAAGAGCTCCGGGACTAGTAAGAATGAGCAGTTCTTC. It is translated as CASSKSSGTSKNEQFF. The chain links TRBV7-6 to TRBJ2-1, with 8 bases fitting TRBD2. The V gene end was trimmed by 5 bases and the J gene end by 7 bases; junction bases not matched to a gene: 13. This CDR3 is 16 amino acids long. Per germline, CDR1 SGHVS and CDR2 FNYEAQ.

The chain recombines TRBV10-2 with TRBJ1-2, with TRBD1 as a possible D gene (6 bases). V was pared by 6 bases and J by 5 bases, with 10 bases between. Germline V CDR1 and CDR2: WSHSY, SAAADI. The CDR3 covers 12 residues. CDR3 in amino acids: CASSATGYGYTF. The CDR3 region has the DNA TGCGCCAGCAGCGCGACAGGTTATGGCTACACCTTC.

This chain links TRBV24-1 with TRBJ1-4, with TRBD1 as a possible D gene (5 bases). Germline CDR1 is KGHDR and CDR2 is SFDVKD. Trimming took off 9 bases at V and 7 bases at J, with 17 bases between the two ends. This CDR3 contains 14 residues. CDR3 amino acids: CATRPGVGSEKLFF. CDR3 in DNA: TGTGCCACCCGACCGGGGGTCGGGAGTGAAAAACTGTTTTTT.

This chain uses TRBV4-2 with TRBJ1-1; D is ambiguous. V was shortened by 4 bases and J by 3 bases, with 18 bases between the two germline ends. This CDR3 contains 16 residues. Germline-derived CDR1 and CDR2 are LGHNA and YNFKEQ. The CDR3: CASSLPSGKGDTEAFF. CDR3 in DNA: TGTGCCAGCAGCCTCCCCTCGGGGAAGGGAGACACTGAAGCTTTCTTT.

The V and J genes are TRBV5-1 and TRBJ2-7, with 9 bases aligning to TRBD1. The germline gives CDR1 SGHRS, CDR2 YFSETQ. J gave up 5 bases and V 3 bases, and 9 bases lay outside the gene matches. This CDR3 spans 15 amino acids. The CDR3 DNA is TGCGCCAGCAGCTCCCAGGGACAGGGTCCGGACGAGCAGTACTTC. This encodes CASSSQGQGPDEQYF.

The chain joins TRBV30 to TRBJ1-2, with D unclear. Looked up from germline, CDR1 is GTSNPN and CDR2 is SVGIG (reference sequence). This CDR3 has 13 residues. Trimming left V 0 bases short and J 6 bases short, with 11 bases between. Written as DNA, the CDR3 is TGTGCCTGGAGTGTATCCGCGATTGATGGCTACACCTTC. Protein product: CAWSVSAIDGYTF.

The V call is TRBV19, the J call TRBJ2-5, with TRBD1 matching 9 bases. Germline trimming cut 5 bases from V and 4 bases from J; bases unmatched to any gene: 8. CDR1 and CDR2 from the germline V gene are LNHDA and SQIVND (reference sequence). CDR3 length: 15 amino acids. The CDR3: CASSSGQGQVETQYF. The CDR3 DNA follows: TGTGCCAGTAGTTCGGGACAGGGTCAAGTAGAGACCCAGTACTTC.

The rearrangement joins TRBV5-5 to TRBJ1-6; D remains unclear. V was cut by 0 bases and J by 0 bases, with 7 bases left in between. In germline, CDR1 is SGHKS, CDR2 YYEKEE (reference sequence). The CDR3 has 16 residues. The DNA of the CDR3 is TGTGCCAGCAGCTTGGTAGAGAGCTCCTATAATTCACCCCTCCACTTT. Amino acid sequence: CASSLVESSYNSPLHF.

This chain links TRBV12-3 or TRBV12-4 with TRBJ1-1; 9 positions match TRBD1. The CDR3 has 12 amino acids. V lost 1 base, J lost 12 bases, and 3 bases stayed unmatched. The CDR3 loop reads CASSLGTGVSFF. The CDR3 DNA reads TGTGCCAGCAGTTTAGGGACAGGGGTGTCTTTCTTT.

This clone was picked up one time. The V gene is TRBV7-8, the J gene TRBJ1-1; D uncertain. Trimming removed 4 bases from V and 0 bases from J, with 3 bases in between. CDR1 and CDR2 (germline): SGHVS, FQNEAQ. CDR3 length equals 12 residues. CDR3 loop: CASSSMNTEAFF. CDR3 nucleotide sequence: TGTGCCAGCAGCTCAATGAACACTGAAGCTTTCTTT.

This chain links TRBV10-1 with TRBJ2-3; 9 bases align to TRBD2. Trimming removed 4 bases from V and 1 base from J; junction bases left unmatched: 6. The V gene's germline CDR1 is WNHNN and CDR2 SYGVQD (reference sequence). This CDR3 has 16 amino acids. In DNA form, the CDR3 reads TGCGCCAGCAGTGTTTCCAGCGGGGGGCGCACAGATACGCAGTATTTT. Residues: CASSVSSGGRTDTQYF.

The table lists this clone with a few counts. The chain carries TRBV5-1 and TRBJ1-6, with D maybe TRBD1 (6 bases). Germline V lookup: CDR1 SGHRS, CDR2 YFSETQ. The CDR3 is made up of 16 amino acids. Trimming took 0 bases from V and 9 from J, leaving 16 bases between them. The CDR3 nucleotides are TGCGCCAGCAGCTTGGCGTCACCCCAGGGGACTTCACCCCTCCACTTT. Translated, it gives CASSLASPQGTSPLHF.

The chain uses TRBV3-1 (or the pseudogene TRBV3-2) and TRBJ1-1; D gene unclear. The CDR3 consists of 15 residues. Trimming shortened V by 3 bases and J by 0 bases, and 11 bases separated the two germline ends. Per germline, CDR1 LGHDT and CDR2 YNNKEL (reference sequence). Here the CDR3 DNA reads TGTGCCAGCAGCCAGGCACCGAACGTGAACACTGAAGCTTTCTTT. As protein: CASSQAPNVNTEAFF.